This TCR beta chain was found in a study of PD-L1 blockade in urothelial cancer. The sample holds a few counts of this clone. Using immunoSEQ multiplex PCR, the repertoire was profiled, and TCRdb retains in-frame clones only, with some absent. The data show 35,000 to 50,000 clones, with 70% to 90% seen just once and 14% held by the top ten. Per germline, CDR1 MNHNS and CDR2 SASEGT. V lost 4 bases, J lost 3 bases, and 7 bases lay in between. CDR3 length: 13 amino acids. Sample contribution per patient ranged from 1 to 8, covering pretreatment and on-treatment. The sequence was collected from an older woman with urothelial cancer. This chain links TRBV6-1 with TRBJ1-5; D call uncertain. The sequenced sample was PBMCs, obtained around atezolizumab (anti-PD-L1) treatment. CDR3 region: CASSGELNQPQHF. CDR3 in DNA: TGTGCCAGCAGTGGCGAACTCAATCAGCCCCAGCATTTT.